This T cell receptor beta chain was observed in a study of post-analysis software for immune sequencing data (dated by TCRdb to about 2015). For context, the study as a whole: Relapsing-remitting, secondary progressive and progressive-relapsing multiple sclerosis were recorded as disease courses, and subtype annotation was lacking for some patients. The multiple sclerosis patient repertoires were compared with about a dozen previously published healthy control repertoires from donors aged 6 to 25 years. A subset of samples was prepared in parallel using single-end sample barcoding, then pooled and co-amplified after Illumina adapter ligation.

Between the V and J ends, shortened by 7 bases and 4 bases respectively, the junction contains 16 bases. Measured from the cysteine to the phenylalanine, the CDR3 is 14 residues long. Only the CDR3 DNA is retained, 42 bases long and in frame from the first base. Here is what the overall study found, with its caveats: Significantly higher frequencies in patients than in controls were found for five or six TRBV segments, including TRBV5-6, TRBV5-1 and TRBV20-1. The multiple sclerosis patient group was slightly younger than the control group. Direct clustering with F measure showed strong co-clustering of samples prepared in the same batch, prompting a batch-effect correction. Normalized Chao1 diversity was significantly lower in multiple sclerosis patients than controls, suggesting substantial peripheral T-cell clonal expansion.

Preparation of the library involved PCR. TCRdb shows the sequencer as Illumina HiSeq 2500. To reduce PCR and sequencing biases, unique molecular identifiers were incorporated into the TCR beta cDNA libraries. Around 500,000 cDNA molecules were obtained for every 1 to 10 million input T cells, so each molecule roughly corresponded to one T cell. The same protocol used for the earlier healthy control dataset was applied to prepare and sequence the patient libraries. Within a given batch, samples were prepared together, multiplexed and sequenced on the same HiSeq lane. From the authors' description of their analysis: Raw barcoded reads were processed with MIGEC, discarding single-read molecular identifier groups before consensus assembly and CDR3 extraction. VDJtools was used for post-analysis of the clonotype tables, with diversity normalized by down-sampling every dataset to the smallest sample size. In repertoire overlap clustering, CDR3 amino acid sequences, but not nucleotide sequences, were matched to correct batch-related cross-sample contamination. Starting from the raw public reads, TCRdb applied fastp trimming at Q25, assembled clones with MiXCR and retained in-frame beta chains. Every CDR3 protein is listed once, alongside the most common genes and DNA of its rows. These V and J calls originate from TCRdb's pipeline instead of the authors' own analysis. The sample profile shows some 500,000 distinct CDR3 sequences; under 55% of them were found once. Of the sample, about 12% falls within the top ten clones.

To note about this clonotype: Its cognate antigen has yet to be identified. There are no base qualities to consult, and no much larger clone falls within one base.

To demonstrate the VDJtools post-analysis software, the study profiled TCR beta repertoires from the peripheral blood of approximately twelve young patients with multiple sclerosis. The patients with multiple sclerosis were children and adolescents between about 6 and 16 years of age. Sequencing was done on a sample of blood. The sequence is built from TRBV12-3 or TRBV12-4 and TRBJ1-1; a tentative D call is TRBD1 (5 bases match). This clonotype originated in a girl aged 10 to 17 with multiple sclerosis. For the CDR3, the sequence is CASMDGGGSTEAFF. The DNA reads TGTGCCAGCATGGACGGGGGAGGGTCCACTGAAGCTTTCTTT.